These 2 T cell receptor beta chains were all obtained from the same sample, sequenced in a study of neurological immune-mediated disorders. TCRdb processed the 5' RACE reads anew with MiXCR; each CDR3 protein has one entry. This sample has some 61,000 distinct CDR3 sequences, with approximately 4.1% found just once. Sequenced sample: PBMCs. The receptors shown here come from a man aged 25 to 45 with multiple sclerosis.

This clonotype showed up many times. The rearrangement joins TRBV9 to TRBJ1-2, with 7 bases matching TRBD1. With 1 base clipped from V and 3 bases from J, the junction kept 6 bases outside the gene matches. The CDR3 length is 15 residues. Germline CDR1 reads SGDLS; CDR2 reads YYNGEE. The CDR3 loop is CASSVTGDSYYGYTF. The CDR3, as DNA: TGTGCCAGCAGCGTAACCGGGGACAGCTACTATGGCTACACCTTC.

Ten or more counts support this clonotype. The J gene is TRBJ1-3, the V gene TRBV7-2; D is unresolved. The CDR3 has 16 residues. Trimming took off 1 base at V and 4 bases at J, with 14 bases between the two ends. The V gene's germline CDR1 is SGHTA and CDR2 FQGNSA. CDR3 sequence: CASSLGVGPSGNTIYF. The DNA of the CDR3 is TGTGCCAGCAGCTTAGGGGTAGGGCCGTCCGGAAACACCATATATTTT.